This passage covers 8 T cell receptor beta chains from one sample sequenced in a study of shared clonotypes between healthy human individuals. Produced via immunoSEQ multiplex PCR; TCRdb's table is partial and in-frame only. Among approximately 470,000 clones, approximately 80% were seen once, and the ten largest hold about 12%. What was sequenced was PBMCs. The receptors were sampled from a woman in her thirties or forties in good health. Some clones in this sample may be carry-over from other donors' samples.

The chain combines TRBV7-6 with TRBJ2-1; TRBD2 matches 11 bases. V was clipped by 3 bases and J by 7 bases; unmatched bases: 8. This CDR3 contains 16 residues. In germline, CDR1 is SGHVS, CDR2 FNYEAQ. CDR3 DNA: TGTGCCAGCAGCTTCTCGCCTAGCGGGAGGTGGAATGAGCAGTTCTTC. It translates to CASSFSPSGRWNEQFF. Using reference TRBV7-6 and TRBJ2-1 for the parts outside the CDR3, the full variable domain is GAGVSQSPRYKVTKRGQDVALRCDPISGHVSLYWYRQALGQGPEFLTYFNYEAQQDKSGLPNDRFSAERPEGSISTLTIQRTEQRDSAMYRCASSFSPSGRWNEQFFGPGTRLTVL.

V and J are TRBV5-6 and TRBJ2-5; no clear D gene. Germline V gene sequence: CDR1 SGHDT, CDR2 YYEEEE. The CDR3 is 12 amino acids. V was trimmed by 1 base and J by 4 bases, leaving 5 bases between them. CDR3 residues: CASSLRRETQYF. CDR3 bases: TGTGCCAGCAGCTTGAGGCGAGAGACCCAGTACTTC.

This clone showed up just a few times. The chain uses TRBV6-1 and TRBJ1-5; perhaps TRBD1 as D (5 bases). CDR3 length: 14 amino acids. The ends were cut back, 1 base at V and 7 bases at J, with 11 bases in the middle. Germline V gene data show CDR1 as MNHNS and CDR2 as SASEGT. The CDR3 loop reads CASSEGRGRQPQHF. DNA for the CDR3: TGTGCCAGCAGTGAAGGAAGGGGCCGGCAGCCCCAGCATTTT.

The gene calls are TRBV19 and TRBJ2-7, with 8 bases identical to TRBD1. The CDR3 totals 15 residues. The V and J ends lost 7 bases and 2 bases, in that order; junction bases with no gene match: 10. Per the germline V gene, CDR1 is LNHDA and CDR2 is SQIVND (reference sequence). The CDR3 spells CASKGQGATTYEQYF. The CDR3 nucleotides read TGTGCCAGTAAGGGGCAGGGGGCTACCACCTACGAGCAGTACTTC.

Concerning this clone itself: Since a far larger clone is one base different, this is likely a read error. The sample contains more than one DNA sequence encoding this CDR3. This sequence joins TRBV30 and TRBJ1-2; no clear D gene. This CDR3 spans 14 amino acids. From germline, CDR1 is GTSNPN and CDR2 SVGIG (reference sequence). Trimming shortened V by 3 bases and J by 4 bases, and 15 bases separated the two germline ends. The CDR3 loop is CAWSVGPSFYGYTF. CDR3 sequence (DNA): TGTGCCTGGAGCGTCGGGCCTTCCTTCTATGGCTACACCTTC.

This sequence joins TRBV19 and TRBJ2-4, with D tentatively TRBD2 (6 bases). V lost 6 bases and J 15 bases, leaving 15 bases between the germline ends. The CDR3 consists of 11 residues. CDR1 is LNHDA, CDR2 SQIVND, per germline (reference sequence). CDR3 in amino acids: CASSLGRGAYF. DNA of the CDR3: TGTGCCAGTAGCCTCGGGAGAGGGGCGTACTTC.

This clone came up a few times. DNA of the CDR3: TGTGCCAGCTCACCAAACGGCAGATACTACGAGCAGTACTTC. Amino acid sequence: CASSPNGRYYEQYF. The chain employs TRBV18 and TRBJ2-7; no definite D call. V shed 2 bases and J shed 3 bases, with 11 bases lying between them. Germline-derived CDR1 and CDR2 are KGHSH and LQKENI. CDR3 length equals 14 residues. The complete variable domain, with remaining parts taken from reference TRBV18 and TRBJ2-7, reads NAGVMQNPRHLVRRRGQEARLRCSPMKGHSHVYWYRQLPEEGLKFMVYLQKENIIDESGMPKERFSAEFPKEGPSILRIQQVVRGDSAAYFCASSPNGRYYEQYFGPGTRLTVT.

The CDR3 DNA follows: TGTGCCATCAGGGCAGGACCCGTCAATGAGCAGTTCTTC. The encoded protein is CAIRAGPVNEQFF. This sequence joins TRBV10-3 and TRBJ2-1; the D is unclear. Trimming cost V 6 bases and J 6 bases, with 12 bases left between them. Germline CDR1 reads ENHRY; CDR2 reads SYGVKD. The CDR3 runs to 13 residues.